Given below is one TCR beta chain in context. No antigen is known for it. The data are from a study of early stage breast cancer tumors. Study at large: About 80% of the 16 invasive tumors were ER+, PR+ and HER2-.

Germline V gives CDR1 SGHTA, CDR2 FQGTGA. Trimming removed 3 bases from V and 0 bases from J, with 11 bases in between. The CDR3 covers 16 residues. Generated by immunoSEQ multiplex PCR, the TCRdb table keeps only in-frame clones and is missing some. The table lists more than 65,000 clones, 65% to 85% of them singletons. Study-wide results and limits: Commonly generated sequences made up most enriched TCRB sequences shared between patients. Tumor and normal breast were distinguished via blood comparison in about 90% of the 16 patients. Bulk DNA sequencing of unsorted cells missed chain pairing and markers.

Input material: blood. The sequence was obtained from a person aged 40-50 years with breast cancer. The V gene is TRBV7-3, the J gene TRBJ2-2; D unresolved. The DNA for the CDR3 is TGTGCCAGCAGCTTTGGCGGATTCGCGAACACCGGGGAGCTGTTTTTT. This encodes CASSFGGFANTGELFF. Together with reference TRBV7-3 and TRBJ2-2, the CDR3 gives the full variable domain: GAGVSQTPSNKVTEKGKYVELRCDPISGHTALYWYRQSLGQGPEFLIYFQGTGAADDSGLPNDRFFAVRPEGSVSTLKIQRTERGDSAVYLCASSFGGFANTGELFFGEGSRLTVL.